The present TCR beta chain was sequenced within a study of T cells in Graves' hyperthyroidism and ophthalmopathy. TCR beta CDR3 regions were amplified from RNA transcripts. During a first-round RT-PCR of the TCR CDR3, the HTBI primer set was used. In TCRdb, the multiplex PCR reads were re-called with MiXCR into one record per CDR3 protein. The sample holds some 600,000 distinct CDR3 sequences, around 14% seen once. Patients aged 18 to 65 with hyperthyroidism were newly diagnosed, with duration under 2 months. Germline V gene lookup returns CDR1 LGHNA and CDR2 YNFKEQ. The CDR3 has 17 amino acids. With 0 bases clipped from V and 4 bases from J, the junction kept 8 bases outside the gene matches. Only a few counts were recorded for this clonotype. The antigen is not known. Study-level results: Blood held most thyroid clonotypes expanded above 0.001 frequency.

This clonotype originated in a young woman with Graves' hyperthyroidism that later progressed to Graves' ophthalmopathy. Material: blood. The chain carries TRBV4-2 and TRBJ2-3; 9 nucleotides match TRBD2. The CDR3 reads CASSQDRLAGIADTQYF. The CDR3 DNA reads TGTGCCAGCAGCCAAGATCGGCTAGCGGGAATCGCAGATACGCAGTATTTT.